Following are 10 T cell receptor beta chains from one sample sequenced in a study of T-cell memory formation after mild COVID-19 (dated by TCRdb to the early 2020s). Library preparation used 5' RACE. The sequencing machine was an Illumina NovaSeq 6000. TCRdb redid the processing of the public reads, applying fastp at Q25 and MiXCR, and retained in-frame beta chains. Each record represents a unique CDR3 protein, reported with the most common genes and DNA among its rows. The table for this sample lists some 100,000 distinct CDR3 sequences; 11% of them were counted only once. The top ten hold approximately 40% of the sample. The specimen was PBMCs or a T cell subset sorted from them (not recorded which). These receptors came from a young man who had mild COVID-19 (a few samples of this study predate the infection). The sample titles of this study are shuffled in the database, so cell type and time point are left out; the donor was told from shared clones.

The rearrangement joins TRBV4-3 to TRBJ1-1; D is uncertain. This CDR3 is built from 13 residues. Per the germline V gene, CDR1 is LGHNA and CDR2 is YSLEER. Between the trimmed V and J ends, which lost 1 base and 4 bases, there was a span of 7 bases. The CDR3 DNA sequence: TGCGCCAGCAGCCAAGCTCGGGGCACTGAAGCTTTCTTT. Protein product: CASSQARGTEAFF.

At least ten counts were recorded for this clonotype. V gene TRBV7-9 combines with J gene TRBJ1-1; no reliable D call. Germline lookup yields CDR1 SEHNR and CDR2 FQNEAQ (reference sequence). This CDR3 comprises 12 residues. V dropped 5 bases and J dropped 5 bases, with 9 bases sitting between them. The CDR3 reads CASSPGVTEAFF. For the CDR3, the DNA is TGTGCCAGCAGCCCTGGGGTAACTGAAGCTTTCTTT.

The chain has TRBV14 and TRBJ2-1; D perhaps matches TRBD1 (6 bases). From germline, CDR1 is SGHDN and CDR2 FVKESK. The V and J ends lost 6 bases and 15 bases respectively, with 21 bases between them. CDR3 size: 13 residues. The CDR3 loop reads CASSPLWGRPGFF. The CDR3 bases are TGTGCCAGCAGTCCTCTTTGGGGGCGCCCCGGGTTCTTC.

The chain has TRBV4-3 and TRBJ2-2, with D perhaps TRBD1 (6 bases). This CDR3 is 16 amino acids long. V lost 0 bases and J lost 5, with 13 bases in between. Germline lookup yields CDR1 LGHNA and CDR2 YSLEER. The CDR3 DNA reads TGCGCCAGCAGCCAAGATTTGGGACACGAAACCGGGGAGCTGTTTTTT. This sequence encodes CASSQDLGHETGELFF.

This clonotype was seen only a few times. CDR3 bases: TGTGTTATTTTGGTAGAGGGAGATGGCTACACCTTC. It encodes CVILVEGDGYTF. The chain joins TRBV12-3 or TRBV12-4 to TRBJ1-2, with D unresolved. CDR3 length equals 12 residues.

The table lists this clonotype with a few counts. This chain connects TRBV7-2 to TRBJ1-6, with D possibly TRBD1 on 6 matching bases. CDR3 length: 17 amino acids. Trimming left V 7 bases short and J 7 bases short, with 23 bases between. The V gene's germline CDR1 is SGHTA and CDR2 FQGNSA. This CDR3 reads CASTIYWTETGNSPLHF. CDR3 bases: TGTGCCAGCACCATATATTGGACAGAAACGGGGAATTCACCCCTCCACTTT.

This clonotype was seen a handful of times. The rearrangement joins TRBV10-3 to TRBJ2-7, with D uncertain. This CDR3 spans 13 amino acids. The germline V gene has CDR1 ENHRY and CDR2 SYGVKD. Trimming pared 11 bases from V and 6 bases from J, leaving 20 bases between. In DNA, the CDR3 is TGTGCCCCGGGTGCGGATTGTGTGGGCGAGCAGTACGTC. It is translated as CAPGADCVGEQYV.

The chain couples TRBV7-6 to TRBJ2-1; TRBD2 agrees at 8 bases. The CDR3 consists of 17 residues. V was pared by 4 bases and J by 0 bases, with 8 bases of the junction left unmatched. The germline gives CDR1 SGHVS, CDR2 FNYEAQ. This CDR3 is CASSSLLSGSSYNEQFF. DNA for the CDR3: TGTGCCAGCAGCTCACTCCTCAGCGGGAGCTCCTACAATGAGCAGTTCTTC.

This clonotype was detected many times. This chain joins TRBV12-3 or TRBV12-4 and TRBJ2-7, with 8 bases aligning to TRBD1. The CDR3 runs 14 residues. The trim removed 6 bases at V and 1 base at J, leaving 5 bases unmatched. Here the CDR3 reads CASREQGESYEQYF. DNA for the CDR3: TGTGCCAGCAGAGAACAGGGGGAGTCCTACGAGCAGTACTTC.

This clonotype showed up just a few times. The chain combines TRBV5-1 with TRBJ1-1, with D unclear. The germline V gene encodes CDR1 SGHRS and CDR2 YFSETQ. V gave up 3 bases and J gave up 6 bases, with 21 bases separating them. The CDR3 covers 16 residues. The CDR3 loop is CASSSGGAPATPEAFF. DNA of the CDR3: TGCGCCAGCAGCTCGGGAGGAGCCCCTGCCACTCCTGAAGCTTTCTTT.